The 18 T cell receptor beta chains in this list originate from one sample, sequenced in a study of CD8 T cells in ankylosing spondylitis. TCRdb independently ran MiXCR on the 5' RACE reads; one entry per CDR3 protein. The table includes about 360,000 distinct CDR3 sequences, approximately 22% detected once. Sequenced sample: blood, either unsorted or a sorted T cell fraction (not recorded which). The receptors originated from a male donor with ankylosing spondylitis or in good health (not recorded which).

In DNA, the CDR3 is TGTGCCAGCAGCCGGGTGGACTACGAGCAGTACTTC. This encodes CASSRVDYEQYF. The chain is built from TRBV7-9 and TRBJ2-7, with unresolved D. V was shortened by 5 bases and J by 3 bases, with 8 bases between the two germline ends. The CDR3 sequence is 12 residues long. Germline CDR1 and CDR2: SEHNR and FQNEAQ (reference sequence).

The chain uses TRBV2 and TRBJ2-3, with 11 bases aligning to TRBD2. This CDR3 is 19 amino acids long. V shed 5 bases, J shed 0 bases, and the junction held 13 bases outside the gene matches. In germline, CDR1 is SNHLY, CDR2 FYNNEI. This CDR3 is CASSPHRLAGLSSTDTQYF. In DNA form, the CDR3 reads TGTGCCAGCAGTCCTCACAGACTAGCGGGGCTCTCTAGCACAGATACGCAGTATTTT.

V and J are TRBV3-1 and TRBJ2-1; the match to TRBD2 covers 11 bases. This CDR3 region has 18 residues. V shed 5 bases, J shed 0 bases, and the junction held 9 bases outside the gene matches. Germline V gene lookup returns CDR1 LGHDT and CDR2 YNNKEL (reference sequence). DNA for the CDR3: TGTGCCAGCAGCGGGCGGACTAGCGGGCCTAGCTCCTACAATGAGCAGTTCTTC. It specifies CASSGRTSGPSSYNEQFF.

This clonotype was seen ten or more times. In DNA, the CDR3 is TGCAGCGTTGAAGATGGTGCCGGGGAGCTGTTTTTT. Translation: CSVEDGAGELFF. The rearrangement links TRBV29-1 to TRBJ2-2; D uncertain. Germline assignment: CDR1 SQVTM and CDR2 ANQGSEA. CDR3 length: 12 amino acids. Trimming shortened V by 0 bases and J by 6 bases, and 5 bases separated the two germline ends.

V gene TRBV12-3 or TRBV12-4 combines with J gene TRBJ2-5; 7 nucleotides align to TRBD1. There are 14 residues in the CDR3. The ends lost 5 bases at V and 1 base at J; junction bases unmatched: 4. The CDR3 nucleotides read TGTGCCAGCAGTCCTACAGGGGTCCAAGAGACCCAGTACTTC. It specifies CASSPTGVQETQYF.

Points on this clonotype: Germline and junction disagree at one end, which may indicate a read error. This chain uses TRBV3-1 with TRBJ2-7; 11 bases map to TRBD2. CDR3 length: 18 residues. The germline gives CDR1 LGHDT, CDR2 YNNKEL (reference sequence). This CDR3 reads CATSTPPGTSGASREQYF. CDR3 nucleotides: TGTGCCACCAGCACACCACCCGGGACTAGCGGTGCGTCCCGCGAGCAGTACTTC.

Here the CDR3 reads CSVEFRGGTEAFF. DNA for the CDR3: TGCAGCGTTGAATTTAGGGGGGGAACTGAAGCTTTCTTT. The chain carries TRBV29-1 and TRBJ1-1; possibly TRBD1 for D (6 bases). Germline-derived CDR1 and CDR2 are SQVTM and ANQGSEA. This CDR3 region has 13 residues. V lost 2 bases and J lost 5, with 12 bases in between.

This clonotype was recorded a few times. The chain recombines TRBV12-3 or TRBV12-4 with TRBJ1-1; weak D call: TRBD1 (5 bases). This CDR3 spans 17 amino acids. V gave up 3 bases and J gave up 1 base, with 18 bases separating them. The CDR3 DNA is TGTGCCAGCAGTTTGGGTGGGGGGTTCAAGGCGAACACTGAAGCTTTCTTT. This codes for CASSLGGGFKANTEAFF.

This clonotype came up a few times. The rearrangement links TRBV13 to TRBJ2-7; D possibly uses TRBD1 or TRBD2 (5 bases each). This CDR3 is built from 15 residues. Per the germline V gene, CDR1 is PRHDT and CDR2 is FYEKMQ (reference sequence). The V end was cut by 1 base, the J end by 6 bases, with 16 bases between. The DNA for the CDR3 is TGTGCCAGCAGCTTAGCTGGGACCCGGACCGTCGAGCAGTACTTC. This codes for CASSLAGTRTVEQYF.

This chain's CDR3 is CSARVVTDSYEQYF. CDR3 bases: TGCAGTGCTAGAGTGGTAACAGACTCCTACGAGCAGTACTTC. This chain connects TRBV20-1 to TRBJ2-7; D uncertain. With 1 base removed from V and 0 bases from J, the gap between germline ends came to 10 bases. CDR1 is DFQATT, CDR2 SNEGSKA, per germline (reference sequence). The CDR3 length is 14 residues.

This clonotype was counted a few times. The chain carries TRBV12-3 or TRBV12-4 and TRBJ2-1; no reliable D call. V gave up 8 bases and J gave up 6 bases, with 8 bases separating them. The CDR3 consists of 11 residues. The CDR3 loop is CASGAGNEQFF. The CDR3, as DNA: TGTGCCAGCGGCGCAGGCAATGAGCAGTTCTTC.

The rearrangement uses TRBV5-6 and TRBJ2-3, with TRBD2 identical over 8 bases. From germline, CDR1 is SGHDT and CDR2 YYEEEE. This CDR3 has 14 residues. V gave up 5 bases and J gave up 3 bases; unmatched junction bases: 5. Here the CDR3 DNA reads TGTGCCAGCAGTCAGCGGGGGTCTACAGATACGCAGTATTTT. It codes for CASSQRGSTDTQYF.

CDR3 DNA: TGCAGCGTTGAAGTATTCCAGGGGGCATCGTATGAGCAGTACTTC. Protein sequence: CSVEVFQGASYEQYF. The chain is built from TRBV29-1 and TRBJ2-7; TRBD1 aligns across 8 bases. From germline, CDR1 is SQVTM and CDR2 ANQGSEA. V lost 1 base to trimming and J lost 7 bases; unmatched junction nucleotides: 12. This CDR3 region has 15 residues.

The rearrangement joins TRBV7-3 to TRBJ2-3; the D is unclear. Germline-derived CDR1 and CDR2 are SGHTA and FQGTGA. The CDR3 is 16 residues long. The V end was cut by 2 bases, the J end by 6 bases, with 18 bases between. DNA for the CDR3: TGTGCCAGCAGCTTAGGGGTTCTACTCAGCAGGGATACGCAGTATTTT. Translated, it gives CASSLGVLLSRDTQYF.

The chain couples TRBV7-8 to TRBJ2-1; 16 bases line up with TRBD2. CDR1 SGHVS and CDR2 FQNEAQ come from the germline V gene. V lost 5 bases to trimming and J lost 0 bases; unmatched junction nucleotides: 4. There are 18 residues in the CDR3. DNA for the CDR3: TGTGCCAGCAGCACGGGACTAGCGGGGGGGAGCTCCTACAATGAGCAGTTCTTC. Protein sequence: CASSTGLAGGSSYNEQFF.

This clonotype was seen a few times. The rearrangement links TRBV15 to TRBJ2-3; the D call may be TRBD1 or TRBD2 (6 bases each). The germline V gene has CDR1 LNHNV and CDR2 YYDKDF (reference sequence). The CDR3 has 13 amino acids. The V and J ends lost 4 bases and 3 bases respectively, with 8 bases between them. CDR3: CATSKGGTDTQYF. CDR3 sequence (DNA): TGTGCCACCAGCAAAGGGGGGACAGATACGCAGTATTTT.

This clonotype turned up a few times. This rearrangement joins TRBV7-9 to TRBJ2-1, with D possibly matching TRBD1 (6 bases). V was shortened by 4 bases and J by 5 bases, with 18 bases between the two germline ends. CDR1 and CDR2 from the germline V gene are SEHNR and FQNEAQ (reference sequence). CDR3 length: 16 amino acids. The CDR3 DNA follows: TGTGCCAGCAGCTCCCAGGGGTGGGGGCAAAACAATGAGCAGTTCTTC. The encoded protein is CASSSQGWGQNNEQFF. Using reference TRBV7-9 and TRBJ2-1 for the parts outside the CDR3, the full variable domain is DTGVSQNPRHKITKRGQNVTFRCDPISEHNRLYWYRQTLGQGPEFLTYFQNEAQLEKSRLLSDRFSAERPKGSFSTLEIQRTEQGDSAMYLCASSSQGWGQNNEQFFGPGTRLTVL.

This clonotype has just a few counts. V and J are TRBV10-3 and TRBJ2-7; possibly TRBD1 or TRBD2 for D (7 bases each). Trimming removed 4 bases at V and 3 bases at J, with 19 bases between. Germline loops: CDR1 ENHRY, CDR2 SYGVKD. The CDR3 spans 16 residues. The CDR3 nucleotides read TGTGCCATCAGTGGGTTGGGGGGGACAGAGGTCTACGAGCAGTACTTC. It codes for CAISGLGGTEVYEQYF.